Listed here are 30 T cell receptor beta chains from one sample, sequenced in a study of beta chain features in type 1 diabetes. Every isolated RNA sample was fully reverse transcribed, so sequencing captured expressed TCRB transcripts. The assay was immunoSEQ multiplex PCR, and TCRdb's table has in-frame clones only and misses some. Among some 900,000 clones listed, roughly a sixth were seen once. The specimen was naive CD4+ T cells from blood. The receptors were gathered from a woman under 30 in good health.

A few counts support this clone. This rearrangement joins TRBV5-1 to TRBJ2-5, with a possible D match to TRBD2 (5 bases). The length of the CDR3 is 14 residues. Trimming took 4 bases from V and 7 from J, leaving 17 bases between them. From germline, CDR1 is SGHRS and CDR2 YFSETQ. CDR3 DNA sequence: TGCGCCAGCAGCCCCGAGGGCCTAAAGGGGACCCAGTACTTC. Translating it yields CASSPEGLKGTQYF.

This clone showed up just once. This sequence may be a read error, since a much larger clone differs from it by one base. The CDR3: CASSSTYEQYF. Written as DNA, the CDR3 is TGTGCCAGCAGCTCAACCTACGAGCAGTACTTC. V usage is TRBV7-9 and J usage is TRBJ2-5; D is unresolved. The end of the DNA is better explained by TRBJ2-7, so the J call may be wrong. Germline loops: CDR1 SEHNR, CDR2 FQNEAQ (reference sequence). CDR3 length equals 11 residues.

This rearrangement joins TRBV5-6 to TRBJ1-1; D is possibly TRBD1 (5 bases). From germline, CDR1 is SGHDT and CDR2 YYEEEE. Trimming left V 4 bases short and J 1 base short, with 8 bases between. The CDR3 is made up of 13 amino acids. Written as DNA, the CDR3 is TGTGCCAGCAGCAGAGACAGGAACACTGAAGCTTTCTTT. Residues: CASSRDRNTEAFF.

The rearrangement links TRBV7-9 to TRBJ1-3, with 9 bases aligning to TRBD1. Germline-derived CDR1 and CDR2 are SEHNR and FQNEAQ (reference sequence). J gave up 3 bases and V 6 bases, and 9 bases lay outside the gene matches. This CDR3 region has 16 residues. The CDR3, as DNA: TGTGCCAGCAGTCGCGGACAGGGGTATGGTGGAAACACCATATATTTT. Its protein is CASSRGQGYGGNTIYF.

With regard to this clone: This CDR3 is also generated by other DNA sequences in the sample. CDR3 amino acids: CASSLGSSYNEQFF. CDR3 DNA sequence: TGTGCCAGCAGCTTAGGCAGCTCCTACAATGAGCAGTTCTTC. The chain is built from TRBV5-4 and TRBJ2-1; D gene ambiguous. CDR1 and CDR2 (germline): SGHNT, YYREEE (reference sequence). Trimming pared 2 bases from V and 0 bases from J, leaving 6 bases between. This CDR3 has 14 residues.

This clone was counted between two and nine times. V and J are TRBV15 and TRBJ2-7; no clear D gene. The CDR3 loop spans 14 amino acids. V was shortened by 1 base and J by 2 bases, with 9 bases between the two germline ends. Per the germline V gene, CDR1 is LNHNV and CDR2 is YYDKDF (reference sequence). The CDR3 spells CATSRGWNPYEQYF. CDR3 DNA: TGTGCCACCAGCAGAGGGTGGAACCCCTACGAGCAGTACTTC.

The chain employs TRBV7-3 and TRBJ2-1; TRBD1 matches 12 bases. The CDR3 consists of 15 residues. Germline V CDR1 and CDR2: SGHTA, FQGTGA. Trimming took 6 bases from V and 9 from J; bases not matched to a gene: 9. CDR3 in DNA: TGTGCCAGCAGTCCAACCGGGACAGGGGGCGCTGAGCAGTTCTTC. Amino acids: CASSPTGTGGAEQFF.

The sample holds a few counts of this clone. The rearrangement joins TRBV19 to TRBJ2-7, with TRBD2 matching over 9 bases. This CDR3 is built from 15 residues. Germline values: CDR1 LNHDA, CDR2 SQIVND (reference sequence). V lost 7 bases and J lost 5; bases outside the gene matches: 12. CDR3 residues: CASTQGFGLAHEQYF. The CDR3 region has the DNA TGTGCCAGTACCCAAGGTTTTGGACTAGCGCACGAGCAGTACTTC.

This clone has more than one count but fewer than ten. The chain uses TRBV10-3 and TRBJ1-2, with 7 bases aligning to TRBD1. Losses at the gene ends were 6 bases for V and 3 bases for J; bases not matched to a gene: 4. Germline-derived CDR1 and CDR2 are ENHRY and SYGVKD. The CDR3 is 13 residues long. This chain's CDR3 is CAISPGGYYGYTF. In DNA, the CDR3 is TGTGCCATCAGCCCAGGGGGTTACTATGGCTACACCTTC.

The rearrangement uses TRBV2 and TRBJ2-7; D gene unclear. CDR1 and CDR2 (germline): SNHLY, FYNNEI. V was clipped by 6 bases and J by 7 bases, with 13 bases between them. This CDR3 comprises 12 residues. The CDR3 sequence is CASSASSREQYF. The CDR3 DNA is TGTGCCAGCAGCGCTTCTTCCCGGGAGCAGTACTTC.

Only a few counts were recorded for this clone. CDR3 nucleotide sequence: TGTGCCAGCAGTCCCCAGGGGGCCTACAATGAGCAGTTCTTC. It is translated as CASSPQGAYNEQFF. J is TRBJ2-1 and V is TRBV6-4; 7 nucleotides agree with TRBD1. Germline V lookup: CDR1 MRHNA, CDR2 SNTAGT. After removal of 5 bases from V and 2 bases from J, the junction contained 3 bases not matched to a gene. The CDR3 has 14 amino acids.

This chain links TRBV27 with TRBJ2-5; the match to TRBD1 covers 9 bases. This CDR3 comprises 15 residues. V shed 5 bases, J shed 5 bases, and the junction held 9 bases outside the gene matches. CDR1 is MNHEY and CDR2 is SMNVEV in the germline V gene (reference sequence). The CDR3 spells CASSKRDRARETQYF. DNA of the CDR3: TGTGCCAGCAGTAAACGGGACAGGGCCCGGGAGACCCAGTACTTC.

The chain carries TRBV11-1 and TRBJ2-5; maybe TRBD2 (6 bases). The CDR3 has 15 residues. From germline, CDR1 is SGHAT and CDR2 FQDESV (reference sequence). Trimming took 4 bases from V and 2 from J, leaving 14 bases between them. CDR3 sequence reads: CASSSRPGAQETQYF. The CDR3 DNA is TGTGCCAGCAGCTCAAGACCGGGAGCTCAAGAGACCCAGTACTTC.

The rearrangement links TRBV11-1 to TRBJ2-3; a weak D match, TRBD2 (6 bases). This CDR3 region has 15 residues. V was shortened by 2 bases and J by 2 bases, with 11 bases between the two germline ends. In germline, CDR1 is SGHAT, CDR2 FQDESV (reference sequence). The CDR3 is CASSLLRGLTDTQYF. CDR3 in DNA: TGTGCCAGCAGCTTACTGCGGGGCCTCACAGATACGCAGTATTTT.

This chain connects TRBV18 to TRBJ2-1; 7 bases are shared with TRBD2. The CDR3 runs 12 residues. The junction had 3 bases not matched to a gene; V was cut back by 5 bases and J by 8 bases. The germline gives CDR1 KGHSH, CDR2 LQKENI. CDR3 in amino acids: CASSTGRDEQFF. The CDR3 DNA follows: TGTGCCAGCTCAACGGGGAGGGATGAGCAGTTCTTC.

In its sample, this clone was seen once. J is TRBJ2-7 and V is TRBV7-9; TRBD1 agrees at 9 bases. J lost 5 bases, V lost 7 bases, and 6 bases had no gene match. The CDR3 consists of 13 residues. Germline CDR1 SEHNR, CDR2 FQNEAQ (reference sequence). CDR3 sequence (DNA): TGTGCCAGCACCCACAGGGGGCAACACGAGCAGTACTTC. It yields the protein CASTHRGQHEQYF.

V gene TRBV5-4 combines with J gene TRBJ2-1; 9 bases agree with TRBD2. The germline CDR1 and CDR2 sequences are SGHNT and YYREEE (reference sequence). V was clipped by 4 bases and J by 1 base; unmatched bases: 9. The CDR3 loop spans 17 amino acids. Here the CDR3 DNA reads TGTGCCAGCAGCCCTCGGGTAGCGGGAGTTTCCTACAATGAGCAGTTCTTC. It is translated as CASSPRVAGVSYNEQFF.

This clone has more than one count but fewer than ten. The chain links TRBV20-1 to TRBJ2-1; D tentatively fits TRBD1 or TRBD2 (5 bases each). Germline V gives CDR1 DFQATT, CDR2 SNEGSKA (reference sequence). This CDR3 is 10 amino acids long. CDR3 protein: CRAEGNEQFF. The CDR3 DNA sequence: TGCAGGGCAGAGGGGAATGAGCAGTTCTTC.

The sample holds a few counts of this clone. The chain is built from TRBV10-3 and TRBJ2-5; 7 bases are a match to TRBD2. With V trimmed by 4 bases and J by 5 bases, 10 bases remained unmatched. The CDR3 runs 15 residues. The germline gives CDR1 ENHRY, CDR2 SYGVKD. The DNA of the CDR3 is TGTGCCATCAGTGGGTTCTCGGGAGGAGGGGAGACCCAGTACTTC. Translated, it gives CAISGFSGGGETQYF.

This clone was seen a few times. The genes are TRBV7-2 and TRBJ2-1, with unresolved D. This CDR3 spans 13 amino acids. Trimming removed 3 bases at V and 5 bases at J, with 8 bases between. The V gene's germline CDR1 is SGHTA and CDR2 FQGNSA. The CDR3 DNA is TGTGCCAGCAGCTTTGTCATAAACAATGAGCAGTTCTTC. Amino acid sequence: CASSFVINNEQFF.

This clone has more than one count but fewer than ten. CDR3 residues: CASSYSGSSGELFF. For the CDR3, the DNA is TGTGCCAGCAGTTATAGCGGGAGCTCCGGGGAGCTGTTTTTT. This chain links TRBV28 with TRBJ2-2; 9 positions match TRBD2. Germline V gene data show CDR1 as MDHEN and CDR2 as SYDVKM. This CDR3 comprises 14 residues. J was trimmed by 6 bases and V by 4 bases; bases with no gene match: 3.

V gene TRBV5-5 combines with J gene TRBJ2-7, with unresolved D. Trimming pared 4 bases from V and 1 base from J, leaving 12 bases between. This CDR3 contains 14 residues. The V gene's germline CDR1 is SGHKS and CDR2 YYEKEE (reference sequence). The CDR3 nucleotides are TGTGCCAGCAGCAACCCAAGGAGTTCCTACGAGCAGTACTTC. Amino acid sequence: CASSNPRSSYEQYF.

The chain uses TRBV7-3 and TRBJ2-5; perhaps TRBD2 as D (5 bases). CDR1 SGHTA and CDR2 FQGTGA come from the germline V gene. This CDR3 comprises 13 residues. Trimming shortened V by 5 bases and J by 1 base, and 8 bases separated the two germline ends. CDR3 coding DNA: TGTGCCAGCAGCAAAGCGGCCCAAGAGACCCAGTACTTC. Translating it yields CASSKAAQETQYF.

The chain employs TRBV5-1 and TRBJ1-4, with a weak D call TRBD1 (6 bases). The CDR3 extends over 14 amino acids. V was cut by 4 bases and J by 8 bases, with 15 bases left in between. Germline CDR1 SGHRS, CDR2 YFSETQ. CDR3 sequence: CASSPGHLKEKLFF. DNA of the CDR3: TGCGCCAGCAGCCCGGGACACCTTAAGGAAAAACTGTTTTTT.

This chain uses TRBV5-6 with TRBJ2-1; 12 bases are a match to TRBD2. The CDR3 covers 15 residues. CDR1 is SGHDT, CDR2 YYEEEE, per germline. After removal of 5 bases from V and 6 bases from J, the junction contained 6 bases not matched to a gene. The CDR3 bases are TGTGCCAGCAGACCAGGACTAGCGGGAAGCAATGAGCAGTTCTTC. Its protein is CASRPGLAGSNEQFF. Filled out from reference TRBV5-6 and TRBJ2-1, the complete variable domain reads DAGVTQSPTHLIKTRGQQVTLRCSPKSGHDTVSWYQQALGQGPQFIFQYYEEEERQRGNFPDRFSGHQFPNYSSELNVNALLLGDSALYLCASRPGLAGSNEQFFGPGTRLTVL.

This rearrangement joins TRBV6-6 to TRBJ2-7; 8 bases map to TRBD2. This CDR3 spans 14 amino acids. After removal of 7 bases from V and 2 bases from J, the junction contained 7 bases not matched to a gene. Germline V CDR1 and CDR2: MNHNY, SVGAGI (reference sequence). The CDR3 reads CASTPAGAPYEQYF. CDR3 nucleotide sequence: TGTGCCAGCACCCCAGCGGGAGCCCCCTACGAGCAGTACTTC.

This clone was recorded a few times. The chain links TRBV7-2 to TRBJ1-4; TRBD1 matches at 9 bases. The junction had 6 bases not matched to a gene; V was cut back by 2 bases and J by 8 bases. This CDR3 is 15 amino acids long. The germline V gene has CDR1 SGHTA and CDR2 FQGNSA. CDR3 nucleotides: TGTGCCAGCAGCTTAATCGGGACAGGGAGGGAAAAACTGTTTTTT. Translating gives CASSLIGTGREKLFF. The entire variable domain, with the rest obtained from reference TRBV7-2 and TRBJ1-4, is as follows: GAGVSQSPSNKVTEKGKDVELRCDPISGHTALYWYRQSLGQGLEFLIYFQGNSAPDKSGLPSDRFSAERTGGSVSTLTIQRTQQEDSAVYLCASSLIGTGREKLFFGSGTQLSVL.

This chain links TRBV10-3 with TRBJ2-7; the D gene could be TRBD1 or TRBD2 (6 bases each). The CDR3 is made up of 16 amino acids. Germline V gene sequence: CDR1 ENHRY, CDR2 SYGVKD. V was trimmed by 0 bases and J by 0 bases, leaving 12 bases between them. In DNA form, the CDR3 reads TGTGCCATCAGTGAGTCGCAACAGGGAGGCTCCTACGAGCAGTACTTC. Protein: CAISESQQGGSYEQYF.

This clone was seen a few times. This chain links TRBV7-3 with TRBJ2-1; the match to TRBD2 covers 8 bases. The germline V gene has CDR1 SGHTA and CDR2 FQGTGA. V shed 6 bases, J shed 2 bases, and the junction held 24 bases outside the gene matches. This CDR3 comprises 21 residues. The chain's CDR3 is CASSRKPPGTRPLFAYNEQFF. CDR3 nucleotides: TGTGCCAGCAGTCGAAAACCGCCCGGGACTAGACCGCTTTTCGCCTACAATGAGCAGTTCTTC.

The chain is built from TRBV28 and TRBJ2-1; TRBD2 might be the D (5 bases). Germline assignment: CDR1 MDHEN and CDR2 SYDVKM. V was trimmed by 7 bases and J by 2 bases, leaving 15 bases between them. This CDR3 is built from 15 residues. The DNA for the CDR3 is TGTGCCAGCACCAATAGCGAGCTCGCCTACAATGAGCAGTTCTTC. As protein: CASTNSELAYNEQFF.